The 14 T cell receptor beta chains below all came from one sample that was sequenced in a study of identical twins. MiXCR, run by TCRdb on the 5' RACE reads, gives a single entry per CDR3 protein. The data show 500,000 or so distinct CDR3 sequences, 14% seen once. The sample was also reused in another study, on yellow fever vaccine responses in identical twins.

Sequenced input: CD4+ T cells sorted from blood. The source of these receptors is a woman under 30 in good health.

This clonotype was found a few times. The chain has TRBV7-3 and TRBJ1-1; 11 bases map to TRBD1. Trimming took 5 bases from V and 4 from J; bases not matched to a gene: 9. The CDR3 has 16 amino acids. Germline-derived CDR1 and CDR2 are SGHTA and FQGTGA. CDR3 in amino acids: CASSRTGGFEGTEAFF. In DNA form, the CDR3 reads TGTGCCAGCAGCAGGACAGGGGGCTTTGAGGGCACTGAAGCTTTCTTT.

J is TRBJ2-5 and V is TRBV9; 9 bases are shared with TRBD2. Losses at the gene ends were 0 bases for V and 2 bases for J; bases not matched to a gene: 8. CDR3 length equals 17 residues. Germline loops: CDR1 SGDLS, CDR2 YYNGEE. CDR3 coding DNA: TGTGCCAGCAGCGTAGTAGGGCTAGCGGGGAAGCAAGAGACCCAGTACTTC. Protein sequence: CASSVVGLAGKQETQYF.

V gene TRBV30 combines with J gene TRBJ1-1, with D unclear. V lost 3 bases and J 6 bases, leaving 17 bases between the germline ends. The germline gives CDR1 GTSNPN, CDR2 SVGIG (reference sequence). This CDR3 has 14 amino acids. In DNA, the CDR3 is TGTGCCTGGAGGAAGACGGGGAGTAGGGCTGAAGCTTTCTTT. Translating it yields CAWRKTGSRAEAFF.

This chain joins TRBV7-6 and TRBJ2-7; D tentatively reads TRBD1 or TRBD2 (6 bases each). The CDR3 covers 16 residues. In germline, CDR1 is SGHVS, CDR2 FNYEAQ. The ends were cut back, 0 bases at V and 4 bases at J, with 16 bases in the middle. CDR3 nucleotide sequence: TGTGCCAGCAGCTTAGCTCCGGGGGCAGAAACGTACGAGCAGTACTTC. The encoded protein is CASSLAPGAETYEQYF. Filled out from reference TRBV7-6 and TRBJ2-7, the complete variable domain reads GAGVSQSPRYKVTKRGQDVALRCDPISGHVSLYWYRQALGQGPEFLTYFNYEAQQDKSGLPNDRFSAERPEGSISTLTIQRTEQRDSAMYRCASSLAPGAETYEQYFGPGTRLTVT.

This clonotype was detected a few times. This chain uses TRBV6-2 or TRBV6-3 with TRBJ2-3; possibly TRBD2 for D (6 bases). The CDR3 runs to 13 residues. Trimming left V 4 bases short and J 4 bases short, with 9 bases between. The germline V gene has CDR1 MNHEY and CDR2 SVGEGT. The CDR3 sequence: CASSSGDSDTQYF. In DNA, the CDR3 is TGTGCCAGCAGTTCCGGGGACTCAGATACGCAGTATTTT.

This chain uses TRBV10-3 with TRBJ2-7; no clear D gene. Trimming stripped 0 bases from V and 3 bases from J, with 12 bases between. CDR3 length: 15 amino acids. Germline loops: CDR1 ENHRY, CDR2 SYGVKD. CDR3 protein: CAISESGRSGYEQYF. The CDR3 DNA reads TGTGCCATCAGTGAGTCAGGTCGATCGGGCTACGAGCAGTACTTC.

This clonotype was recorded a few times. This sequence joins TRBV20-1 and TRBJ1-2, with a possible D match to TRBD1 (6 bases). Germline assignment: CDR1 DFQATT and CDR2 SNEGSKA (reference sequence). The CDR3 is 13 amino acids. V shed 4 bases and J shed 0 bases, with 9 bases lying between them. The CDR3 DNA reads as TGCAGTGCTAAAGGGGGGCCTAACTATGGCTACACCTTC. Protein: CSAKGGPNYGYTF.

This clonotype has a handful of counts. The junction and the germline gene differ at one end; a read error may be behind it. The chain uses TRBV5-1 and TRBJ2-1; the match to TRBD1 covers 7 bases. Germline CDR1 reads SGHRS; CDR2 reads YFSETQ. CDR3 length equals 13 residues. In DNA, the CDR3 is TGCGCCAGCAGGACACAGGGGTACAGTGAGCAGTTCTTC. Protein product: CASRTQGYSEQFF.

Here the CDR3 reads CASNPGTGGGDTQYF. The CDR3 DNA reads TGTGCCAGTAACCCAGGGACAGGGGGTGGAGATACGCAGTATTTT. The V gene is TRBV19, the J gene TRBJ2-3, with 11 bases identical to TRBD1. The germline V gene has CDR1 LNHDA and CDR2 SQIVND (reference sequence). The CDR3 runs to 15 residues. V gave up 7 bases and J gave up 5 bases; unmatched junction bases: 8.

Here the CDR3 DNA reads TGCAGCGTTGAAGGCGCCCTTAACTATGGCTACACCTTC. Translating it yields CSVEGALNYGYTF. The V and J genes are TRBV29-1 and TRBJ1-2; no clear D. This CDR3 has 13 residues. The V end lost 1 base, the J end lost 1 base, and 7 bases lay between the germline ends. The germline V gene has CDR1 SQVTM and CDR2 ANQGSEA.

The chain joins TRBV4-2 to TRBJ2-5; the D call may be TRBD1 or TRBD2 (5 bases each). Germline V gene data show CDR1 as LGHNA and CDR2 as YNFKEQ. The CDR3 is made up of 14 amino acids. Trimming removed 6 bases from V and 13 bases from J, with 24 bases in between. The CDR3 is CASRLLGTSGRRYF. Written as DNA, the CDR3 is TGTGCCAGCAGACTACTCGGGACCAGCGGACGACGGTACTTC.

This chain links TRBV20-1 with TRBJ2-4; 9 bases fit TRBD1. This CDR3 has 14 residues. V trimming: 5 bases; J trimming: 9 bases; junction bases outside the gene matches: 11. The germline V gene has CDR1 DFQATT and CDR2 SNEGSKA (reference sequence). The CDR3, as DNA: TGCAGTGCTCCCTATAGAGACAGGGGGGGCATTCAGTACTTC. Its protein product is CSAPYRDRGGIQYF.

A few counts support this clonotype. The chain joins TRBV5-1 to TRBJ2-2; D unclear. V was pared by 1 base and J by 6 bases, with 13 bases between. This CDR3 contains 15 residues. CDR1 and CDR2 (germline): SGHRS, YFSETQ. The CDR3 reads CASSLTALSSGELFF. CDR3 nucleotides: TGCGCCAGCAGCTTGACGGCCCTATCTTCCGGGGAGCTGTTTTTT.

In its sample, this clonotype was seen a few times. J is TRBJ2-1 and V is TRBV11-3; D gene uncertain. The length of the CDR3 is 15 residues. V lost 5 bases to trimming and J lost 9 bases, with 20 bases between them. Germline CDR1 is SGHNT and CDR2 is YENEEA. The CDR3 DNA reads TGTGCCAGCAGCCCCCCCCTCGATACCGGCGGTGAGCAGTTCTTC. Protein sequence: CASSPPLDTGGEQFF.